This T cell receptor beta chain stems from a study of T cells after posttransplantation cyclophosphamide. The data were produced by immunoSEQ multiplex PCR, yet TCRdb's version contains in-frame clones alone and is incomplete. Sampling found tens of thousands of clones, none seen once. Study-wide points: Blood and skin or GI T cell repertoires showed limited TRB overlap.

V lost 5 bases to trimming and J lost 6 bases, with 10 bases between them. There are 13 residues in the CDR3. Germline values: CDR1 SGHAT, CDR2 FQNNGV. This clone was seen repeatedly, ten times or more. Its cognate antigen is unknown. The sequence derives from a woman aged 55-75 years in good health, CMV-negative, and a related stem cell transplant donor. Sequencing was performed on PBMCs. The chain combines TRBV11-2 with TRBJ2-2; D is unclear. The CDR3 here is CASSLAYAGELFF. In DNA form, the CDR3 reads TGTGCCAGCAGCCTCGCGTACGCCGGGGAGCTGTTTTTT.